These 22 T cell receptor beta chains share one sample of origin, sequenced in a study of blood T cell repertoires in COVID-19. Assay used: immunoSEQ multiplex PCR; TCRdb lists only in-frame clones, some missing. The sample includes about 490,000 clones, around 85% of them seen just once. Sequenced input: peripheral blood. The receptors shown here come from a human donor in a cohort sampled during active COVID-19.

This clone was detected only once. This chain uses TRBV7-3 with TRBJ2-3; weak D call: TRBD1 (5 bases). Trimming shortened V by 3 bases and J by 2 bases, and 12 bases separated the two germline ends. The CDR3 contains 15 residues. In germline, CDR1 is SGHTA, CDR2 FQGTGA. The CDR3 DNA reads TGTGCCAGCAGCTTCAAGGGGCGAGACACAGATACGCAGTATTTT. Translating it yields CASSFKGRDTDTQYF.

Regarding this clone: One junction end does not reproduce the germline sequence, and a read error may be involved. V is TRBV3-1 (or the pseudogene TRBV3-2) and J is TRBJ1-6, with TRBD1 matching 7 bases. The CDR3 runs 15 residues. The germline CDR1 and CDR2 sequences are LGHDT and YNNKEL (reference sequence). The CDR3, as DNA: TGTGCCAGCAGTACAGGGGCCTCCTTTAATTCACCCCTCCACTTT. As protein: CASSTGASFNSPLHF.

This chain links TRBV7-3 with TRBJ2-1, with TRBD1 identical over 9 bases. Germline trimming cut 0 bases from V and 2 bases from J; bases unmatched to any gene: 2. This CDR3 spans 16 amino acids. Germline-derived CDR1 and CDR2 are SGHTA and FQGTGA. DNA for the CDR3: TGTGCCAGCAGCTTAACTGGGACAGGGACCTACAATGAGCAGTTCTTC. It specifies CASSLTGTGTYNEQFF.

The V and J genes are TRBV19 and TRBJ2-2; D is perhaps TRBD1 (6 bases). The CDR3 runs to 14 residues. With 7 bases removed from V and 3 bases from J, the gap between germline ends came to 12 bases. CDR1 and CDR2 (germline): LNHDA, SQIVND (reference sequence). The CDR3 loop is CASTPGDDTGELFF. CDR3 nucleotides: TGTGCCAGTACTCCAGGGGACGACACCGGGGAGCTGTTTTTT.

In nucleotides, the CDR3 is TGCGCCAGCAGCTTGGGCAGCGGGACGGGCACAGATACGCAGTATTTT. This gives the protein CASSLGSGTGTDTQYF. The V call is TRBV5-1, the J call TRBJ2-3; 7 bases fit TRBD2. V lost 0 bases and J lost 1; bases outside the gene matches: 5. Germline V gene sequence: CDR1 SGHRS, CDR2 YFSETQ. The CDR3 covers 16 residues.

The V and J genes are TRBV18 and TRBJ2-1; 16 bases line up with TRBD2. V shed 3 bases and J 3 bases; nucleotides not matched to a gene: 5. The CDR3 loop spans 18 amino acids. Germline V lookup: CDR1 KGHSH, CDR2 LQKENI. The CDR3 DNA reads as TGTGCCAGCTCACCCGGGACTAGCGGGAGGGCCTTCTACAATGAGCAGTTCTTC. It specifies CASSPGTSGRAFYNEQFF.

This chain uses TRBV5-1 with TRBJ2-7; TRBD2 agrees at 12 bases. V shed 2 bases and J 0 bases; nucleotides not matched to a gene: 3. The CDR3 loop spans 16 amino acids. Germline-derived CDR1 and CDR2 are SGHRS and YFSETQ. This chain's CDR3 is CASSLRTSGTSYEQYF. The CDR3 nucleotides are TGCGCCAGCAGCTTAAGGACTAGCGGGACCTCCTACGAGCAGTACTTC.

The rearrangement links TRBV7-9 to TRBJ2-1, with 9 bases lining up with TRBD2. The germline V gene has CDR1 SEHNR and CDR2 FQNEAQ (reference sequence). This CDR3 is built from 15 residues. J gave up 2 bases and V 4 bases, and 3 bases lay outside the gene matches. CDR3 in DNA: TGTGCCAGCAGCTCGCTAGCGGGACCCTACAATGAGCAGTTCTTC. This gives the protein CASSSLAGPYNEQFF.

The rearrangement joins TRBV3-1 (or the pseudogene TRBV3-2) to TRBJ2-3; 13 nucleotides match TRBD2. This CDR3 is built from 17 residues. With V trimmed by 5 bases and J by 4 bases, 9 bases remained unmatched. Germline V gene lookup returns CDR1 LGHDT and CDR2 YNNKEL (reference sequence). The CDR3 sequence is CASSSRTSGSRADTQYF. The CDR3 DNA reads as TGTGCCAGCAGCTCCCGGACTAGCGGGAGTAGGGCAGATACGCAGTATTTT.

This chain joins TRBV28 and TRBJ1-6; possible D gene TRBD1, 6 bases. Trimming left V 6 bases short and J 8 bases short, with 11 bases between. The CDR3 covers 13 residues. Germline lookup yields CDR1 MDHEN and CDR2 SYDVKM. The CDR3 loop reads CASRDRFDSPLHF. The CDR3, as DNA: TGTGCCAGCAGAGACAGGTTCGATTCACCCCTCCACTTT.

The V call is TRBV6-6, the J call TRBJ1-1; 7 nucleotides match TRBD1. CDR3 length: 14 amino acids. V shed 10 bases and J 0 bases; nucleotides not matched to a gene: 8. Germline V gene data show CDR1 as MNHNY and CDR2 as SVGAGI (reference sequence). The chain's CDR3 is CAIYRGIMNTEAFF. For the CDR3, the DNA is TGTGCCATATACAGGGGAATAATGAACACTGAAGCTTTCTTT.

This rearrangement joins TRBV21-1 to TRBJ1-2; TRBD1, the table's D call, lacks a check against the DNA. TRBV21-1 has pseudogene status. The length of the CDR3 is 18 residues. This chain's CDR3 is CASSKGATGGAPSDGYTF. Here the CDR3 DNA reads TGTGCCAGCAGCAAAGGGGCGACAGGGGGCGCCCCCTCTGATGGCTACACCTTC.

The chain couples TRBV30 to TRBJ2-7; 9 bases match TRBD1. The CDR3 totals 15 residues. Looked up from germline, CDR1 is GTSNPN and CDR2 is SVGIG (reference sequence). J lost 7 bases, V lost 0 bases, and 10 bases had no gene match. CDR3 in DNA: TGTGCCTGGAGTGTTCCCAGGACAGGGGCTGTGGAGCAGTACTTC. Its translation is CAWSVPRTGAVEQYF.

This chain joins TRBV2 and TRBJ2-1; D unresolved. CDR1 and CDR2 from the germline V gene are SNHLY and FYNNEI. The V end was cut by 6 bases, the J end by 7 bases, with 7 bases between. The CDR3 sequence is 11 residues long. CDR3 DNA: TGTGCCAGCAGCCCCAGAAATGAGCAGTTCTTC. This encodes CASSPRNEQFF.

V usage is TRBV5-1 and J usage is TRBJ1-6; a possible D gene is TRBD1 (6 bases). The CDR3 has 16 residues. The germline V and J ends were trimmed by 5 bases and 7 bases, with 19 bases remaining between them. Germline V gene data show CDR1 as SGHRS and CDR2 as YFSETQ. The DNA of the CDR3 is TGCGCCAGCAGACAGGGTCCCCAACCACCCAATTCACCCCTCCACTTT. Protein product: CASRQGPQPPNSPLHF.

The CDR3 region is CAWRSDSMNTEAFF. The CDR3 region has the DNA TGTGCCTGGAGGTCGGACAGCATGAACACTGAAGCTTTCTTT. The rearrangement uses TRBV30 and TRBJ1-1; possible D gene TRBD1, 6 bases. V was shortened by 3 bases and J by 0 bases, with 11 bases between the two germline ends. Per the germline V gene, CDR1 is GTSNPN and CDR2 is SVGIG (reference sequence). The CDR3 sequence is 14 residues long.

The chain links TRBV10-3 to TRBJ1-1; 10 positions match TRBD1. Germline CDR1 is ENHRY and CDR2 is SYGVKD. The CDR3 runs to 14 residues. With V trimmed by 11 bases and J by 9 bases, 15 bases remained unmatched. CDR3 DNA sequence: TGTGCCTCAAGTGGTAGGATTGACAGGGGGCAAGCTTTCTTT. Encoded protein: CASSGRIDRGQAFF.

The chain joins TRBV6-5 to TRBJ1-4; 8 bases line up with TRBD1. In germline, CDR1 is MNHEY, CDR2 SVGAGI. The CDR3 consists of 15 residues. With V trimmed by 2 bases and J by 8 bases, 7 bases remained unmatched. The chain's CDR3 is CASSYVQGAQEKLFF. The CDR3 DNA sequence: TGTGCCAGCAGTTACGTGCAGGGGGCTCAAGAAAAACTGTTTTTT.

This rearrangement joins TRBV4-1 to TRBJ2-7; TRBD1 might be the D (6 bases). The CDR3 spans 15 residues. Trimming pared 3 bases from V and 3 bases from J, leaving 15 bases between. Germline CDR1 and CDR2: MGHRA and YSYEKL. CDR3 sequence (DNA): TGCGCCAGCAGCCACCGGGGACAACCAAACTACGAGCAGTACTTC. Encoded protein: CASSHRGQPNYEQYF.

The chain couples TRBV3-1 (or the pseudogene TRBV3-2) to TRBJ1-2; D uncertain. CDR1 LGHDT and CDR2 YNNKEL come from the germline V gene (reference sequence). Trimming removed 5 bases at V and 0 bases at J, with 19 bases between. The CDR3 totals 17 residues. CDR3: CASSSGLTFDANYGYTF. CDR3 in DNA: TGTGCCAGCAGCTCGGGTCTGACTTTCGATGCTAACTATGGCTACACCTTC.

V and J are TRBV9 and TRBJ1-3; the match to TRBD1 covers 8 bases. CDR3 size: 14 residues. The germline CDR1 and CDR2 sequences are SGDLS and YYNGEE. J lost 2 bases, V lost 3 bases, and 1 base had no gene match. CDR3 protein: CASSGRGPGNTIYF. CDR3 coding DNA: TGTGCCAGCAGCGGCAGGGGGCCTGGAAACACCATATATTTT.

The V gene is TRBV6-4, the J gene TRBJ1-4; D gene uncertain. Germline values: CDR1 MRHNA, CDR2 SNTAGT. CDR3 length: 15 residues. Trimming shortened V by 5 bases and J by 4 bases, and 14 bases separated the two germline ends. DNA of the CDR3: TGTGCCAGCAGTCCTACCGCCAGCGTTAATGAAAAACTGTTTTTT. Translating it yields CASSPTASVNEKLFF.